This T cell receptor beta chain came from a study of shared clonotypes between healthy human individuals (TCRdb year 2020). With regard to the full study: The cohort included a few men and two women between 18 and 49 years of age. To estimate repertoire size and how much clonotypes are shared between individuals, the study performed deep sequencing of blood TCR repertoires from a few healthy adults. Libraries were prepared and TCR repertoires were sequenced by different laboratories using diverse techniques, in order to increase sequencing depth and limit assay-specific biases. Each donor's leukapheresis produced roughly between roughly 0.9 and 9 billion PBMCs.

Study-level results and caveats: Sampling was restricted to blood, and TCR repertoires in tissue are likely to differ from TCR repertoires in blood. The genetic and exposure-history diversity represented was limited by the small number of donors. Pairwise subsampling led to the expectation that sequencing depth would affect the degree of clonotype sharing among donors.

The junction carries 14 bases between V and J, which are trimmed by 3 bases and 2 bases respectively. Inclusive of the bounding cysteine and phenylalanine, the CDR3 is 15 residues long. Only the CDR3 DNA is retained, 45 bases long and in frame from the first base. As encoded in the germline V gene, CDR1 is SGHTA while CDR2 is FQGNSA. In the case of this clone: Its cognate antigen has yet to be identified. Base qualities were left out, and no much larger clone turns up one base away.

The donors were healthy, HIV-negative adults who had no recently reported acute infections or vaccinations. Every donor was a Caucasian adult residing in Nashville, Tennessee, USA. For unsorted samples, tens of millions of PBMCs were counted, and genomic DNA was extracted using the QIAamp DNA Blood Mini kit. After blood collection by leukapheresis, PBMCs were isolated using Ficoll-Histopaque density gradient centrifugation and then cryopreserved in the vapor phase of liquid nitrogen. Using the deep immunoSEQ assay, TCR CDR3 regions were amplified from genomic DNA by multiplex PCR. For each cell subset, the extracted genomic DNA was distributed evenly across all wells of several immunoSEQ 96-well plates, and each plate served as one replicate. For unsorted PBMC, each replicate PCR was loaded with 300 to 350 ng genomic DNA, equivalent to 30,000 or so T cell genomes. Ten immunoSEQ deep assay plates were used to sequence the unsorted PBMC genomic DNA. The purified libraries were quantified using a Qubit 3.0 fluorometer, sized with a Bioanalyzer 2100, and then quantified again using the KAPA Library Quantification kit. Every immunoSEQ 96-well plate was sequenced on a dedicated single-read 150-cycle Illumina NextSeq 550 flow cell. On the study's bioinformatics: Because only junctional sequences without quality scores were contained in the immunoSEQ output, filtering matching that applied to full-length reads could not be performed. Sequences were annotated with PyIR, a Python wrapper for IgBLAST v1.9, and V/J genes and CDR3 were assigned using IMGT germline references. Any read was removed if the V/J assignment was weak (E-value above 1e-6), the CDR3 was missing, or the read contained stop codons, out-of-frame junctions, or ambiguous translated residues. A V3J clonotype was defined by an identical inferred V gene, J gene, and CDR3 amino acid sequence. Percentage overlap between repertoires was computed as shared unique clonotypes divided by the size of the smaller repertoire. Richness of each repertoire was evaluated using RTK rarefaction, the Chao1 estimator, and Recon v2.1 estimates of unobserved clonotypes. The table comes from immuneACCESS by way of TCRdb, which keeps in-frame sequences with V and J called. Part of the clones is missing from these tables; in studies checked, under half for an unresolved V gene and the rest for unknown reasons. V and J calls and clone size are given by that table; D and trimming were obtained from the DNA. The sample includes a few hundred thousand clones, with just over 75% observed a single time. Of the sample, more than 10% falls within the top ten clones.

Input material: PBMCs. The TCR sequence derives from a woman aged 40 to 49 in good health. Some clones in this sample may be carry-over from other donors' samples. In this chain, TRBV7-2 is recombined with TRBJ2-7; tentative D gene TRBD2, with 6 bases matching. At the DNA level, the sequence is TGTGCCAGCAGCTTTATAGGGACTGATACCTACGAGCAGTACTTC. It is translated as CASSFIGTDTYEQYF.